The rows below give T cell receptor beta chains drawn from one sample of a study of T cell responses to AZD1222 COVID-19 vaccine. Clones were read by immunoSEQ multiplex PCR, and TCRdb kept only the in-frame ones, dropping some. The sample comprises roughly 110,000 clones, roughly 92% of which are singletons, and under 5.5% rests with the top ten. The sample in question was peripheral blood, obtained on day 0 of AZD1222 vaccination. These receptors were obtained from an adult in good health. CDR3s include the opening cysteine and the closing phenylalanine or tryptophan. The D gene is left open where the match is weak. For some rows the clone size is stated as once, few or many, or as a class when expanded; others skip it.

D: -
size: -
V: TRBV7-2
J: TRBJ1-5
CDR3: CASSLERNQPQHF
DNA: TGTGCCAGCAGCTTAGAGCGGAATCAGCCCCAGCATTTT

D: -
size: few
V: TRBV19
J: TRBJ1-6
CDR3: CASKHRQVNSPLHF
DNA: TGTGCCAGCAAGCACCGACAGGTTAATTCACCCCTCCACTTT

D: TRBD1
size: -
V: TRBV5-6
J: TRBJ1-4
CDR3: CASSSSLQGAENEKLFF
DNA: TGTGCCAGCAGCTCGTCCCTACAGGGGGCTGAGAATGAAAAACTGTTTTTT

D: -
size: -
V: TRBV7-8
J: TRBJ1-5
CDR3: CASSLDSGNFQPQHF
DNA: TGTGCCAGCAGCTTAGATTCGGGCAACTTTCAGCCCCAGCATTTT

D: -
size: -
V: TRBV14
J: TRBJ1-1
CDR3: CASSQAGGRGTEAFF
DNA: TGTGCCAGCAGCCAAGCTGGGGGCAGGGGCACTGAAGCTTTCTTT

D: TRBD1
size: -
V: TRBV7-8
J: TRBJ1-5
CDR3: CASSADRASNQPQHF
DNA: TGTGCCAGCAGCGCCGACAGGGCGAGCAATCAGCCCCAGCATTTT

D: TRBD1
size: -
V: TRBV27
J: TRBJ2-4
CDR3: CASRLGGGAKNIQYF
DNA: TGTGCCAGCAGGTTAGGGGGCGGCGCCAAAAACATTCAGTACTTC

D: -
size: -
V: TRBV19
J: TRBJ1-1
CDR3: CASRGGGNTEAFF
DNA: TGTGCCAGTAGGGGCGGGGGGAACACTGAAGCTTTCTTT

D: TRBD1
size: -
V: TRBV5-6
J: TRBJ2-5
CDR3: CASTTNRGNIQETQYF
DNA: TGTGCCAGCACAACTAACAGGGGGAATATCCAAGAGACCCAGTACTTC

D: TRBD2
size: -
V: TRBV27
J: TRBJ2-1
CDR3: CASRLAGVNEQFF
DNA: TGTGCCAGCAGGCTAGCGGGGGTCAATGAGCAGTTCTTC

D: TRBD1
size: -
V: TRBV6-5
J: TRBJ1-2
CDR3: CASSSGTVGGYTF
DNA: TGTGCCAGCAGTTCCGGGACAGTCGGAGGCTACACCTTC

D: -
size: -
V: TRBV18
J: TRBJ1-1
CDR3: CASSPGRVSWTEAFF
DNA: TGTGCCAGCTCACCAGGGAGGGTTTCATGGACTGAAGCTTTCTTT

D: -
size: -
V: TRBV11-2
J: TRBJ1-1
CDR3: CASSLVGTEAFF
DNA: TGTGCCAGCAGCTTAGTTGGCACTGAAGCTTTCTTT

D: -
size: -
V: TRBV7-9
J: TRBJ2-1
CDR3: CASSLLQGGYNEQFF
DNA: TGTGCCAGCAGCTTACTACAGGGAGGATACAATGAGCAGTTCTTC

D: TRBD2
size: few
V: TRBV11-2
J: TRBJ2-5
CDR3: CASSSAGGQETQYF
DNA: TGTGCCAGCAGCTCGGCCGGGGGGCAAGAGACCCAGTACTTC

D: -
size: once
V: TRBV7-9
J: TRBJ1-5
CDR3: CASSLGASNQPQHF
DNA: TGTGCCAGCAGCTTAGGGGCATCGAATCAGCCCCAGCATTTT

D: -
size: -
V: TRBV4-3
J: TRBJ2-2
CDR3: CASSQDPSRAVGELFF
DNA: TGCGCCAGCAGCCAAGACCCCTCCCGAGCAGTAGGGGAGCTGTTTTTT

D: TRBD1
size: -
V: TRBV27
J: TRBJ1-4
CDR3: CASSHMGQGVPRTEKLFF
DNA: TGTGCCAGCAGTCACATGGGACAGGGTGTCCCAAGGACTGAAAAACTGTTTTTT

D: -
size: -
V: TRBV10-1
J: TRBJ1-4
CDR3: CASSTGRLNEKLFF
DNA: TGCGCCAGCTCTACCGGGAGACTTAATGAAAAACTGTTTTTT

D: TRBD1
size: -
V: TRBV5-4
J: TRBJ1-1
CDR3: CASSSVDREAEAFF
DNA: TGTGCCAGCAGCTCGGTGGACAGGGAAGCTGAAGCTTTCTTT

D: TRBD2
size: -
V: TRBV5-5
J: TRBJ2-1
CDR3: CASSLLAGGPRNEQFF
DNA: TGTGCCAGCAGCTTACTAGCGGGGGGGCCTCGAAATGAGCAGTTCTTC

D: TRBD1
size: -
V: TRBV19
J: TRBJ1-4
CDR3: CASSRTGVGEKLFF
DNA: TGTGCCAGTAGTCGGACAGGAGTGGGCGAAAAACTGTTTTTT

D: -
size: -
V: TRBV3-1/TRBV3-2
J: TRBJ1-3
CDR3: CASRPGGTLGNTIYF
DNA: TGTGCCAGCAGACCGGGGGGGACGCTAGGAAACACCATATATTTT

D: -
size: once
V: TRBV5-1
J: TRBJ2-4
CDR3: CASSPGSEAKNIQYF
DNA: TGCGCCAGCAGCCCAGGGAGTGAGGCCAAAAACATTCAGTACTTC

D: TRBD1
size: -
V: TRBV7-7
J: TRBJ2-1
CDR3: CASSFIPSSSTGDNEQFF
DNA: TGTGCTAGCAGCTTCATCCCGTCCTCATCAACAGGGGACAATGAGCAGTTCTTC

D: -
size: -
V: TRBV6-1
J: TRBJ2-7
CDR3: CASSPLVEQYF
DNA: TGTGCCAGCAGTCCCCTCGTGGAGCAGTACTTC

D: -
size: -
V: TRBV28
J: TRBJ1-5
CDR3: CASSLREAYSNQPQHF
DNA: TGTGCCAGCAGTTTGCGGGAGGCTTATAGCAATCAGCCCCAGCATTTT

D: -
size: -
V: TRBV2
J: TRBJ1-5
CDR3: CASSEHALSQPQHF
DNA: TGTGCCAGCAGTGAACATGCTTTAAGTCAGCCCCAGCATTTT

D: -
size: few
V: TRBV7-9
J: TRBJ2-7
CDR3: CASSPAPPYEQYF
DNA: TGTGCCAGCAGCCCAGCACCCCCCTACGAGCAGTACTTC

D: -
size: -
V: TRBV3-1/TRBV3-2
J: TRBJ1-2
CDR3: CASSQEGLYGYTF
DNA: TGTGCCAGCAGCCAAGAGGGTCTATATGGCTACACCTTC

D: -
size: -
V: TRBV4-3
J: TRBJ1-5
CDR3: CASSQDPGPDQPQHF
DNA: TGCGCCAGCAGCCAAGACCCGGGACCTGATCAGCCCCAGCATTTT

D: -
size: -
V: TRBV19
J: TRBJ2-7
CDR3: CASSTTAFSSYEQYF
DNA: TGTGCCAGTAGTACGACAGCCTTCTCCTCCTACGAGCAGTACTTC

D: TRBD1
size: medium-sized
V: TRBV7-9
J: TRBJ1-6
CDR3: CASSLETGGWSNSPLHF
DNA: TGTGCCAGCAGCTTAGAAACAGGGGGCTGGTCTAATTCACCCCTCCACTTT

D: -
size: -
V: TRBV19
J: TRBJ1-1
CDR3: CASSISGRLNTEAFF
DNA: TGTGCCAGTAGTATCAGCGGCAGATTGAACACTGAAGCTTTCTTT

D: -
size: -
V: TRBV4-3
J: TRBJ2-7
CDR3: CASSQGKEGQDEQYF
DNA: TGCGCCAGCAGCCAAGGAAAGGAGGGGCAGGACGAGCAGTACTTC

D: TRBD1
size: -
V: TRBV11-1
J: TRBJ2-3
CDR3: CASGQGFADTQYF
DNA: TGTGCCAGCGGACAGGGGTTCGCAGATACGCAGTATTTT

D: -
size: -
V: TRBV28
J: TRBJ2-1
CDR3: CASREGGPYNEQFF
DNA: TGTGCCAGCAGGGAGGGGGGGCCCTACAATGAGCAGTTCTTC

D: TRBD1
size: -
V: TRBV30
J: TRBJ2-7
CDR3: CAWSVGTGTYEQYF
DNA: TGTGCCTGGAGTGTGGGGACAGGAACCTACGAGCAGTACTTC

D: TRBD2
size: once
V: TRBV6-5
J: TRBJ2-5
CDR3: CASSYVSGKETQYF
DNA: TGTGCCAGCAGTTACGTTAGCGGGAAAGAGACCCAGTACTTC

D: TRBD1
size: -
V: TRBV7-2
J: TRBJ1-6
CDR3: CASSPPQGDHSPLHF
DNA: TGTGCCAGCAGCCCACCCCAGGGGGACCACTCACCCCTCCACTTT

D: -
size: -
V: TRBV7-9
J: TRBJ2-7
CDR3: CASSLEGSGYEQYF
DNA: TGTGCCAGCAGCTTGGAGGGGTCGGGCTACGAGCAGTACTTC

D: -
size: -
V: TRBV27
J: TRBJ2-4
CDR3: CASSFDSTGIGNIQYF
DNA: TGTGCCAGCAGTTTCGATTCCACAGGGATAGGAAACATTCAGTACTTC

D: TRBD2
size: -
V: TRBV9
J: TRBJ2-1
CDR3: CASSVDYLAGAHFEQFF
DNA: TGTGCCAGCAGCGTAGACTACCTAGCGGGGGCACATTTTGAGCAGTTCTTC

D: TRBD1
size: few
V: TRBV6-1
J: TRBJ2-7
CDR3: CASSYDRESSEQYF
DNA: TGTGCCAGCAGTTATGACAGGGAGTCGAGCGAGCAGTACTTC

D: TRBD2
size: -
V: TRBV6-2/TRBV6-3
J: TRBJ2-3
CDR3: CASSYRRGADTQYF
DNA: TGTGCCAGCAGTTACCGGCGGGGGGCAGATACGCAGTATTTT

D: -
size: -
V: TRBV28
J: TRBJ1-5
CDR3: CASRSNHQPQHF
DNA: TGTGCCAGCAGGTCGAACCATCAGCCCCAGCATTTT

D: -
size: -
V: TRBV12-3/TRBV12-4
J: TRBJ1-5
CDR3: CASSLQGQPQHF
DNA: TGTGCCAGCAGTTTACAGGGCCAGCCCCAGCATTTT